Listed below are T cell receptor beta chains from one sample, sequenced in a study of neurological immune-mediated disorders. TCRdb passed the 5' RACE reads through MiXCR, listing each CDR3 protein once. The sample comprises just under 60,000 distinct CDR3 sequences, roughly 2.5% of which are singletons, and around 3% rests with the top ten. The sample taken for sequencing was PBMCs. These receptors originate from a man between 45 and 60 years old with multiple sclerosis. Both conserved end residues are part of each CDR3. Fields, in order: clone size, J gene, D gene, V gene, CDR3 protein, CDR3 DNA. A D gene is named only where the DNA matches it firmly. Rows give clone size only sometimes, using once, few, many, or a class for an expanded clone.

>many|TRBJ2-1|-|TRBV20-1
CSAENNEQFF
TGCAGTGCTGAGAACAATGAGCAGTTCTTC
>many|TRBJ2-2|-|TRBV5-1
CASSLLGPGNTGELFF
TGCGCCAGCAGCTTGCTTGGTCCCGGGAACACCGGGGAGCTGTTTTTT
>few|TRBJ2-5|TRBD2|TRBV5-1
CASSFPLAGAKETQYF
TGCGCCAGCAGCTTTCCACTAGCGGGGGCAAAAGAGACCCAGTACTTC
>many|TRBJ2-2|-|TRBV5-1
CASSFRQGNTGELFF
TGCGCCAGCAGCTTTCGGCAGGGTAACACCGGGGAGCTGTTTTTT
>many|TRBJ1-5|-|TRBV6-1
CASISESVNQPQHF
TGTGCCAGCATTTCGGAGTCCGTGAATCAGCCCCAGCATTTT
>many|TRBJ2-2|-|TRBV20-1
CSASGPLANTGELFF
TGCAGTGCTAGCGGGCCACTCGCGAACACCGGGGAGCTGTTTTTT
>many|TRBJ1-4|TRBD1|TRBV10-3
CAISEGTVKEKLFF
TGTGCCATCAGTGAAGGGACAGTTAAAGAAAAACTGTTTTTT
>many|TRBJ2-7|-|TRBV5-1
CASSLIRNSAEQYF
TGCGCCAGCAGTCTGATCAGGAATTCTGCCGAGCAGTACTTC
>many|TRBJ2-7|TRBD1|TRBV10-3
CAAAGTGNEQYF
TGTGCCGCCGCCGGGACAGGGAACGAGCAGTACTTC
>many|TRBJ1-6|-|TRBV20-1
CSARDYSGYNSPLHF
TGCAGTGCTAGAGATTATTCCGGGTATAATTCACCCCTCCACTTT
>many|TRBJ2-6|-|TRBV5-1
CASSYPGSGANVLTF
TGCGCCAGCAGCTACCCGGGTTCTGGGGCCAACGTCCTGACTTTC
>many|TRBJ1-1|-|TRBV7-2
CASSLDGGGTEAFF
TGTGCCAGCAGCTTAGATGGCGGGGGGACTGAAGCTTTCTTT
>many|TRBJ1-1|-|TRBV5-1
CASSLGGPMNTEAFF
TGCGCCAGCAGCTTGGGGGGCCCCATGAACACTGAAGCTTTCTTT
>many|TRBJ1-6|TRBD1|TRBV27
CASSRGTGGNSPLHF
TGTGCCAGCAGTCGAGGGACAGGGGGTAATTCACCCCTCCACTTT
>many|TRBJ1-5|-|TRBV7-2
CASSLAQLNQPQHF
TGTGCCAGCAGCTTAGCGCAGCTTAATCAGCCCCAGCATTTT
>many|TRBJ2-7|TRBD2|TRBV12-3/TRBV12-4
CASSATGLAGVYEQYF
TGTGCCAGCAGTGCAACCGGACTAGCGGGGGTATACGAGCAGTACTTC
>few|TRBJ2-3|TRBD1|TRBV5-1
CASSFTGDGDTQYF
TGCGCCAGCAGCTTCACAGGGGATGGAGATACGCAGTATTTT
>many|TRBJ1-1|TRBD1|TRBV4-3
CASSPGQGTNTEAFF
TGCGCCAGCAGCCCGGGACAGGGGACGAACACTGAAGCTTTCTTT
>many|TRBJ2-1|-|TRBV9
CASSVEWAGRNEQFF
TGTGCCAGCAGCGTAGAATGGGCAGGACGGAACGAGCAGTTCTTC
>many|TRBJ1-6|TRBD1|TRBV7-8
CASSFSSDRGISPLHF
TGTGCCAGCAGCTTTTCCAGCGACAGGGGGATTTCACCCCTCCACTTT
>many|TRBJ2-3|TRBD2|TRBV28
CASSSWTSGGPTDTQYF
TGTGCCAGCAGTTCTTGGACTAGCGGGGGGCCCACAGATACGCAGTATTTT
>many|TRBJ1-1|-|TRBV7-6
CASSSYTNTEAFF
TGTGCCAGCAGCTCGTACACGAACACTGAAGCTTTCTTT
>many|TRBJ1-5|TRBD1|TRBV14
CASSRIERDRGNQPQHF
TGTGCCAGCAGCCGCATCGAGAGAGACAGGGGCAATCAGCCCCAGCATTTT
>many|TRBJ2-1|-|TRBV7-8
CASSITIGNEQFF
TGTGCCAGCAGTATCACGATTGGTAATGAGCAGTTCTTC
>many|TRBJ2-1|-|TRBV7-2
CASSSLAGPREQFF
TGTGCCAGCAGCTCTCTCGCGGGGCCCAGAGAGCAGTTCTTC
>-|TRBJ2-7|-|TRBV15
CATSSLDGNYYEQYF
TGTGCCACCAGCAGCTTGGACGGGAACTACTACGAGCAGTACTTC
>many|TRBJ2-1|TRBD1|TRBV2
CASNGDRVGEQFF
TGTGCCAGCAATGGGGACAGGGTAGGTGAGCAGTTCTTC
>many|TRBJ2-5|-|TRBV7-2
CASSLVGRLETQYF
TGTGCCAGCAGCTTAGTGGGTAGATTAGAGACCCAGTACTTC
>many|TRBJ1-1|-|TRBV3-1
CASRIRGGTEAFF
TGTGCCAGCAGAATAAGGGGAGGCACTGAAGCTTTCTTT
>many|TRBJ2-5|TRBD1|TRBV5-1
CASSLGQGVETQYF
TGCGCCAGCAGCTTGGGACAGGGGGTAGAGACCCAGTACTTC
>many|TRBJ2-3|-|TRBV11-2
CASSPMGDTQYF
TGTGCCAGCAGCCCTATGGGAGATACGCAGTATTTT
>many|TRBJ2-5|TRBD2|TRBV5-1
CASSLAGANQETQYF
TGCGCCAGCAGCTTAGCGGGGGCCAACCAAGAGACCCAGTACTTC
>once|TRBJ2-5|-|TRBV5-1
CASSVGETQYF
TGCGCCAGCAGCGTGGGGGAGACCCAGTACTTC
>many|TRBJ2-7|-|TRBV5-1
CASSSSWIGSNEQYF
TGCGCCAGCAGCTCGAGCTGGATAGGGTCCAACGAGCAGTACTTC
>many|TRBJ1-1|-|TRBV28
CASSWNTEAFF
TGTGCCAGCAGTTGGAACACTGAAGCTTTCTTT
>many|TRBJ2-1|TRBD2|TRBV20-1
CSAVSSGSSGEQFF
TGCAGTGCTGTTTCTAGCGGCAGTTCGGGTGAGCAGTTCTTC
>many|TRBJ1-2|-|TRBV9
CASSVGGPGYGYTF
TGTGCCAGCAGCGTTGGGGGTCCGGGGTATGGCTACACCTTC
>many|TRBJ1-1|-|TRBV28
CASSLTLARNTEAFF
TGTGCCAGCAGTTTGACCCTCGCGAGGAACACTGAAGCTTTCTTT
>many|TRBJ1-5|-|TRBV18
CASSTGSNQPQHF
TGTGCCAGCTCAACAGGGTCAAATCAGCCCCAGCATTTT
>many|TRBJ2-1|-|TRBV12-3/TRBV12-4
CASSLMGPYGGSEQFF
TGTGCCAGCAGTTTAATGGGACCGTATGGAGGCTCTGAGCAGTTCTTC
>-|TRBJ2-3|TRBD2|TRBV7-2
CASSHTSGENTQYF
TGTGCCAGCAGCCATACTAGCGGGGAGAATACGCAGTATTTT
>many|TRBJ2-2|-|TRBV7-2
CASSLLMTFANTGELFF
TGTGCCAGCAGCCTGCTTATGACTTTTGCGAACACCGGGGAGCTGTTTTTT
>many|TRBJ2-3|TRBD2|TRBV20-1
CSGKPGLAADTQYF
TGCAGTGGGAAACCGGGACTAGCGGCAGATACGCAGTATTTT
>many|TRBJ2-5|-|TRBV5-1
CASSFGPPGPRETQYF
TGCGCCAGCAGCTTTGGACCCCCGGGACCTCGAGAGACCCAGTACTTC
>many|TRBJ1-1|TRBD1|TRBV20-1
CSAPGQEDGKAFF
TGCAGTGCCCCGGGACAGGAGGATGGGAAAGCTTTCTTT
>many|TRBJ2-1|TRBD1|TRBV10-3
CAISDGQGVALYNEQFF
TGTGCCATCAGTGATGGGCAGGGGGTAGCCCTTTACAATGAGCAGTTCTTC
>many|TRBJ2-5|-|TRBV15
CATSESRATQETQYF
TGTGCCACCAGCGAGTCACGGGCAACTCAAGAGACCCAGTACTTC
>many|TRBJ2-7|-|TRBV12-3/TRBV12-4
CASSGQTYEQYF
TGTGCCAGCAGTGGACAGACCTACGAGCAGTACTTC
>many|TRBJ2-7|TRBD1|TRBV6-5
CASSYSLFRGYEQYF
TGTGCCAGCAGTTACTCGCTCTTCAGGGGGTACGAGCAGTACTTC
>many|TRBJ2-7|TRBD1|TRBV5-1
CASSLSLGQGFSYEQYF
TGCGCCAGCAGCTTGAGTCTTGGACAGGGCTTTTCCTACGAGCAGTACTTC
>many|TRBJ1-1|-|TRBV28
CASRTGGLEAFF
TGTGCCAGCAGGACCGGGGGGCTAGAAGCTTTCTTT
>many|TRBJ2-2|-|TRBV7-7
CASSLGRGTGELFF
TGTGCCAGCAGCTTGGGCAGGGGCACCGGGGAGCTGTTTTTT
>many|TRBJ1-4|TRBD1|TRBV9
CASSARQGLGEKLFF
TGTGCCAGCAGCGCAAGACAGGGATTGGGAGAAAAACTGTTTTTT
>-|TRBJ1-6|TRBD1|TRBV6-5
CACSQGTINSHLHF
TGTGCCTGTTCACAGGGGACCATTAATTCACACCTCCACTTT